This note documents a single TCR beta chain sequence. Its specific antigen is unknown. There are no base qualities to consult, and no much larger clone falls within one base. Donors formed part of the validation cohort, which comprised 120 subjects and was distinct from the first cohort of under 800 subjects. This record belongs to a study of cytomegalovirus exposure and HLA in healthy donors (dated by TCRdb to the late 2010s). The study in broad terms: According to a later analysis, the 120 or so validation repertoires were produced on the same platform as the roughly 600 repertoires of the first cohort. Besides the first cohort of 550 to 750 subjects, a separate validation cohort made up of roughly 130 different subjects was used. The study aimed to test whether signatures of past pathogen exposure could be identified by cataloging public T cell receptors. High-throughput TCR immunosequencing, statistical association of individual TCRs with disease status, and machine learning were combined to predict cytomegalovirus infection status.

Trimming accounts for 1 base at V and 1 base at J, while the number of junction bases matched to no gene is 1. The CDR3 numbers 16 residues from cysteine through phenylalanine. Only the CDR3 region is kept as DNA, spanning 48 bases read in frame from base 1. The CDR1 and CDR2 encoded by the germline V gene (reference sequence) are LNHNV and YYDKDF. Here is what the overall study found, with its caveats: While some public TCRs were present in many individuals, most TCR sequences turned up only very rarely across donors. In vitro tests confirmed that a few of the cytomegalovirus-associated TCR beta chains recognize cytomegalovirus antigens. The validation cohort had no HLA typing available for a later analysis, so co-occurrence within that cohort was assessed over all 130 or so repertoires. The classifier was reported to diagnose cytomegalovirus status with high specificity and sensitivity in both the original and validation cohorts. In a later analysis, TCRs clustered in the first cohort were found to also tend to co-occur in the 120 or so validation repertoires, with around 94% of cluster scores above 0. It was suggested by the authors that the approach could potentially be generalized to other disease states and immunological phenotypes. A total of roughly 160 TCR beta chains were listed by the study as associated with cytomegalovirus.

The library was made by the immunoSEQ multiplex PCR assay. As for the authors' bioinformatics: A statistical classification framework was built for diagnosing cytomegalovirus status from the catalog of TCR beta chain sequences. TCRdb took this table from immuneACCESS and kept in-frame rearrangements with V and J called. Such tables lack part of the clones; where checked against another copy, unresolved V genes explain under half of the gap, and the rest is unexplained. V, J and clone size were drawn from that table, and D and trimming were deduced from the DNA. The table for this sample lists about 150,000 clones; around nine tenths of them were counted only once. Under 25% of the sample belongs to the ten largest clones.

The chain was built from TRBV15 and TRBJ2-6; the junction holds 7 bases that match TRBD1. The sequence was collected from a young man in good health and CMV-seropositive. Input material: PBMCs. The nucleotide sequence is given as TGTGCCACCAGCAGAGTACAGGGGTCTGGGGCCAACGTCCTGACTTTC. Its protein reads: CATSRVQGSGANVLTF. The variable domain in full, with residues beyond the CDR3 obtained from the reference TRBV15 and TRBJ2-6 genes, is DAMVIQNPRYQVTQFGKPVTLSCSQTLNHNVMYWYQQKSSQAPKLLFHYYDKDFNNEADTPDNFQSRRPNTSFCFLDIRSPGLGDTAMYLCATSRVQGSGANVLTFGAGSRLTVL.